The source of this TCR beta chain is a study of Ad26.COV2.S vaccination and SARS-CoV-2 variants. About the study: Enrollment placed the donor in the COV1001 Ad26.COV2.S trial arm. Each vaccinee took Ad26.COV2.S intramuscularly, once or twice 56 days apart. General study results and limits: Recipients of either vaccine or placebo displayed similar breadth of non-spike TCRs. Spike-specific TCR breadth was greater after Ad26.COV2.S than placebo.

Comment on this clone: Its antigen is unknown.

Noted treatment: approximately 18 received Ad26.COV2.S at low or high dose, single or two shots; roughly five received placebo; per-sample allocation not given. The samples were gathered on day 63 after the first injection of vaccine or placebo. V gave up 0 bases and J gave up 2 bases; unmatched junction bases: 3. The CDR3 length is 15 residues. In germline, CDR1 is ENHRY, CDR2 SYGVKD. Sequenced by immunoSEQ multiplex PCR; TCRdb stores in-frame clones only, minus some. The profile covers approximately 350,000 clones, with 87% appearing a single time and roughly 3.1% taken by the ten largest. This TCR was sampled from a person aged 18-65 years who received the Ad26.COV2.S COVID-19 vaccine or a placebo. The starting material was peripheral blood, obtained in a trial of Ad26.COV2.S vaccine versus placebo. The chain couples TRBV10-3 to TRBJ2-7; TRBD1 aligns across 8 bases. In nucleotides, the CDR3 is TGTGCCATCAGTGAGTCGGGACAGGCCGCCTACGAGCAGTACTTC. This gives the protein CAISESGQAAYEQYF.